Presented here are 4 T cell receptor beta chains from one specimen sequenced in a study of shared clonotypes between healthy human individuals. Assay used: immunoSEQ multiplex PCR; TCRdb lists only in-frame clones, some missing. Of about 820,000 clones listed, about 92% are singletons. Only CD45RO-negative cells positively selected for CCR7 counted as naive CD8 cells, so terminally differentiated effector memory CD45RA+ cells were excluded. Sequenced sample: naive CD8+ T cells sorted from blood. The receptors shown here come from a man aged 25-45 years in good health.

The V gene is TRBV27, the J gene TRBJ2-1, with D tentatively TRBD1 (5 bases). V gave up 5 bases and J gave up 9 bases, with 11 bases separating them. Germline-derived CDR1 and CDR2 are MNHEY and SMNVEV (reference sequence). CDR3 length equals 12 residues. The DNA for the CDR3 is TGTGCCAGCAGTGGCGCGACAGTTGAGCAGTTCTTC. Translating gives CASSGATVEQFF.

The chain carries TRBV7-8 and TRBJ2-2; the D gene is possibly TRBD2 (5 bases). Germline CDR1 SGHVS, CDR2 FQNEAQ. The CDR3 contains 14 residues. V lost 8 bases to trimming and J lost 4 bases, with 14 bases between them. The CDR3 region has the DNA TGTGCCAGCCATCGATCGGGGTTCACCGGGGAGCTGTTTTTT. Translated: CASHRSGFTGELFF.

This clone was counted a single time. J is TRBJ2-1 and V is TRBV28; the D gene could be TRBD1 or TRBD2 (5 bases each). V dropped 5 bases and J dropped 8 bases, with 25 bases sitting between them. The CDR3 totals 17 residues. Germline V gene lookup returns CDR1 MDHEN and CDR2 SYDVKM. In DNA, the CDR3 is TGTGCCAGCAGTCCAGGGAGCACTCCAAGCTTTCTGTATGAGCAGTTCTTC. It is translated as CASSPGSTPSFLYEQFF.

The chain combines TRBV5-4 with TRBJ1-1; maybe TRBD1 (5 bases). The V end lost 4 bases, the J end lost 8 bases, and 12 bases lay between the germline ends. CDR3 length: 12 residues. Germline values: CDR1 SGHNT, CDR2 YYREEE (reference sequence). Here the CDR3 reads CASSPDNYEAFF. CDR3 coding DNA: TGTGCCAGCAGCCCGGACAACTACGAAGCTTTCTTT.